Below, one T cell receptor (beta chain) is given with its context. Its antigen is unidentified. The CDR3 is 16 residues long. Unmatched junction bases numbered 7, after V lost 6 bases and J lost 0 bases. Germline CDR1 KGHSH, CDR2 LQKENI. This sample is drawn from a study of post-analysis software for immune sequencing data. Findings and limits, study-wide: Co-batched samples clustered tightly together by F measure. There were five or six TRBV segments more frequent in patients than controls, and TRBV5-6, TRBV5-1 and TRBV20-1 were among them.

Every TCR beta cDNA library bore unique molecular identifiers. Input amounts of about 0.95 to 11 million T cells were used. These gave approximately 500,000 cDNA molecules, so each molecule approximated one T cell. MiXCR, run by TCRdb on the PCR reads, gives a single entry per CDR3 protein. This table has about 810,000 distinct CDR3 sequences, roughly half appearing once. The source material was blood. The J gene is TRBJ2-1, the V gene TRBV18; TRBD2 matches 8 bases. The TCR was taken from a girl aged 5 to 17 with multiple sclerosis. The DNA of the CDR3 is TGTGCCAGCTCTCCGACCGGGACTAGCTCCTACAATGAGCAGTTCTTC. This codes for CASSPTGTSSYNEQFF.